Sequencing of this T cell receptor (beta chain) was carried out in a study of blood T cells in healthy people across ages. Broader study findings: Observed TCR beta diversity per million T cells went down as age went up. This fall followed a roughly linear course with age. The donors' CMV status was not determined, possibly confounding changes in expanded clonotypes. Both naive CD4+ cell counts and diversity were greater in long-lived donors than in aged donors.

The CDR3 covers 14 residues. Trimming pared 2 bases from V and 2 bases from J, leaving 10 bases between. Germline CDR1 and CDR2: LGHDT and YNNKEL (reference sequence). On this clonotype itself: Its antigen is currently unknown.

Then a second PCR, running roughly 6 to 11 cycles, was carried out with a sample-barcoded 5' primer and a J-beta primer mix. Every sample returned 2.5 million or more CDR3-containing paired-end reads. TCRdb re-analysed the 5' RACE reads in MiXCR, keeping a single row per CDR3 protein. The sample consists of about 1.8 million distinct CDR3 sequences, around half of them appearing once. V is TRBV3-1 and J is TRBJ2-7, with D hard to call. Sequencing was performed on blood. The source is a woman in her 40s in good health. This chain's CDR3 is CASSQLAVPYEQYF. CDR3 DNA sequence: TGTGCCAGCAGCCAACTGGCAGTACCCTACGAGCAGTACTTC.